The 14 T cell receptor beta chains listed next were all sequenced from one sample in a study of regulatory dendritic cells for organ transplantation. The protocol was immunoSEQ multiplex PCR, while the TCRdb copy is restricted to in-frame clones and leaves out a portion. The sample records 30,000 or so clones, roughly 85% being singletons. Source material: naive CD8+ T cells from blood. Subset reported: CD45RA+ naive T cells. The receptor source for this set is a human donor in good health.

The genes are TRBV13 and TRBJ1-2; 10 nucleotides match TRBD1. Trimming took 0 bases from V and 8 from J; bases not matched to a gene: 6. Germline V CDR1 and CDR2: PRHDT, FYEKMQ (reference sequence). CDR3 size: 15 residues. DNA for the CDR3: TGTGCCAGCAGCTTAGGCCAAGACAGGGGGCAAGGCTACACCTTC. Amino acids: CASSLGQDRGQGYTF. The full variable domain, in which reference TRBV13 and TRBJ1-2 provide the parts outside the CDR3, is AAGVIQSPRHLIKEKRETATLKCYPIPRHDTVYWYQQGPGQDPQFLISFYEKMQSDKGSIPDRFSAQQFSDYHSELNMSSLELGDSALYFCASSLGQDRGQGYTFGSGTRLTVV.

J is TRBJ2-1 and V is TRBV7-9; TRBD1 is a possible D gene (6 bases). Per the germline V gene, CDR1 is SEHNR and CDR2 is FQNEAQ (reference sequence). CDR3 length: 12 amino acids. With 5 bases removed from V and 8 bases from J, the gap between germline ends came to 10 bases. The CDR3 DNA follows: TGTGCCAGCAGCGCACAGGGCTATGAGCAGTTCTTC. Translation: CASSAQGYEQFF.

The chain employs TRBV11-2 and TRBJ1-2, with D maybe TRBD1 (6 bases). The length of the CDR3 is 13 residues. V lost 1 base and J 6 bases, leaving 9 bases between the germline ends. Germline CDR1 reads SGHAT; CDR2 reads FQNNGV. CDR3 sequence: CASSLAGVDGYTF. For the CDR3, the DNA is TGTGCCAGCAGCTTAGCAGGGGTCGATGGCTACACCTTC.

This clone has just a few counts. The gene calls are TRBV7-9 and TRBJ2-2, with 12 bases identical to TRBD1. Germline V gene lookup returns CDR1 SEHNR and CDR2 FQNEAQ (reference sequence). J gave up 7 bases and V 5 bases, and 8 bases lay outside the gene matches. The CDR3 runs 16 residues. CDR3 sequence: CASSTGTGGLDGELFF. The CDR3 DNA sequence: TGTGCCAGCAGCACCGGGACAGGGGGCCTGGACGGGGAGCTGTTTTTT.

This clone was observed a few times. This chain links TRBV7-9 with TRBJ1-2, with 8 bases lining up with TRBD1. This CDR3 is 14 amino acids long. Germline V lookup: CDR1 SEHNR, CDR2 FQNEAQ (reference sequence). J gave up 5 bases and V 3 bases, and 5 bases lay outside the gene matches. The CDR3: CASSFVRTGYGYTF. The CDR3 nucleotides are TGTGCCAGCAGCTTCGTCCGGACAGGGTATGGCTACACCTTC.

This sequence joins TRBV6-5 and TRBJ2-5, with D possibly matching TRBD1 (6 bases). This CDR3 spans 15 amino acids. Germline V gives CDR1 MNHEY, CDR2 SVGAGI. Trimming took 5 bases from V and 4 from J, leaving 17 bases between them. CDR3 sequence reads: CASSAFQGRGETQYF. CDR3 in DNA: TGTGCCAGCAGTGCCTTTCAGGGGAGAGGAGAGACCCAGTACTTC.

The CDR3 region has the DNA TGTGCCAGCAGTTTAACAGGGGTGGGCAATCAGCCCCAGCATTTT. Its protein product is CASSLTGVGNQPQHF. The J gene is TRBJ1-5, the V gene TRBV27, with 7 bases that match TRBD1. The CDR3 has 15 amino acids. J gave up 2 bases and V 2 bases, and 3 bases lay outside the gene matches. From germline, CDR1 is MNHEY and CDR2 SMNVEV (reference sequence).

The rearrangement joins TRBV29-1 to TRBJ2-7; D not resolved. The CDR3 spans 16 residues. V was clipped by 2 bases and J by 2 bases, with 19 bases between them. Germline lookup yields CDR1 SQVTM and CDR2 ANQGSEA. The CDR3 reads CSVESRSLNRTYEQYF. The DNA of the CDR3 is TGCAGCGTTGAATCGAGGTCATTGAACCGAACCTACGAGCAGTACTTC.

This clone has more than one count but fewer than ten. This chain uses TRBV19 with TRBJ2-5; 7 positions agree with TRBD1. The germline V gene encodes CDR1 LNHDA and CDR2 SQIVND (reference sequence). The CDR3 loop spans 15 amino acids. Unmatched junction bases numbered 8, after V lost 3 bases and J lost 4 bases. CDR3 amino acids: CASSMKGGRVETQYF. The CDR3, as DNA: TGTGCCAGTAGTATGAAAGGGGGCCGGGTAGAGACCCAGTACTTC.

The rearrangement links TRBV5-1 to TRBJ1-2; TRBD1 agrees at 7 bases. CDR1 is SGHRS, CDR2 YFSETQ, per germline. V dropped 1 base and J dropped 6; count of bases not matched to a gene: 9. This CDR3 has 15 amino acids. CDR3 nucleotides: TGCGCCAGCAGCTTGTATTTTGAGGGGGCGAATGGCTACACCTTC. Translated, it gives CASSLYFEGANGYTF.

J is TRBJ2-7 and V is TRBV11-3; D is ambiguous. V shed 1 base and J shed 1 base, with 14 bases lying between them. From germline, CDR1 is SGHNT and CDR2 YENEEA. There are 16 residues in the CDR3. CDR3 bases: TGTGCCAGCAGCTTAGCTTCCTATCTGGTATCCTACGAGCAGTACTTC. It codes for CASSLASYLVSYEQYF.

The V gene is TRBV5-4, the J gene TRBJ1-1; 7 bases fit TRBD1. The CDR3 loop spans 13 amino acids. J was trimmed by 7 bases and V by 3 bases; bases with no gene match: 6. The germline gives CDR1 SGHNT, CDR2 YYREEE (reference sequence). For the CDR3, the DNA is TGTGCCAGCAGCTCGTTTGGGGACAGTGAAGCTTTCTTT. Protein product: CASSSFGDSEAFF.

The V call is TRBV6-5, the J call TRBJ1-1, with a possible D match to TRBD1 (6 bases). From germline, CDR1 is MNHEY and CDR2 SVGAGI. This CDR3 comprises 13 residues. V lost 6 bases and J 5 bases, leaving 13 bases between the germline ends. Here the CDR3 DNA reads TGTGCCAGCAGCCAAAGGGGGTGGACTGAAGCTTTCTTT. Protein: CASSQRGWTEAFF.

This chain joins TRBV5-6 and TRBJ2-1; TRBD2 agrees at 9 bases. J was trimmed by 9 bases and V by 5 bases; bases with no gene match: 9. Germline-derived CDR1 and CDR2 are SGHDT and YYEEEE. CDR3 length equals 14 residues. CDR3 residues: CASRGAGGAGEQFF. In DNA form, the CDR3 reads TGTGCCAGCAGAGGGGCGGGGGGGGCGGGTGAGCAGTTCTTC.